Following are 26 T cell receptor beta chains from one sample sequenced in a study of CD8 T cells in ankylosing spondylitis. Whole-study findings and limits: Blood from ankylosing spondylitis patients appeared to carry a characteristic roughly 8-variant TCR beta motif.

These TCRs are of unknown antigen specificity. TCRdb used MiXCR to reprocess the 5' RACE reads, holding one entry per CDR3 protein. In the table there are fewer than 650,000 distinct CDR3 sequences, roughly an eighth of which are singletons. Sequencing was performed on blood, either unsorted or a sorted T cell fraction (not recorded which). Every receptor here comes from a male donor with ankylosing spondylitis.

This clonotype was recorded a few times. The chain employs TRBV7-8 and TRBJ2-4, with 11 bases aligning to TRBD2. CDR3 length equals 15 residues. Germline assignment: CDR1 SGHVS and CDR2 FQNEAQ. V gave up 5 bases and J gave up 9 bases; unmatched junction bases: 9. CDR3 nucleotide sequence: TGTGCCAGCAGCCGACTAGCGGGACAGGATGCCATTCAGTACTTC. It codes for CASSRLAGQDAIQYF. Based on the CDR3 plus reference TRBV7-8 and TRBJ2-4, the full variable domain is GAGVSQSPRYKVAKRGQDVALRCDPISGHVSLFWYQQALGQGPEFLTYFQNEAQLDKSGLPSDRFFAERPEGSVSTLKIQRTQQEDSAVYLCASSRLAGQDAIQYFGAGTRLSVL.

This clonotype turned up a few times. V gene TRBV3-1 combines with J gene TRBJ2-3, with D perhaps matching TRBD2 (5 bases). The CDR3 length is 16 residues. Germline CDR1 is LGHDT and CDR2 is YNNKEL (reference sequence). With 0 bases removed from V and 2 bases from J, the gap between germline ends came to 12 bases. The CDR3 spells CASSQDLGVFTDTQYF. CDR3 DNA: TGTGCCAGCAGCCAAGACCTCGGGGTCTTCACAGATACGCAGTATTTT.

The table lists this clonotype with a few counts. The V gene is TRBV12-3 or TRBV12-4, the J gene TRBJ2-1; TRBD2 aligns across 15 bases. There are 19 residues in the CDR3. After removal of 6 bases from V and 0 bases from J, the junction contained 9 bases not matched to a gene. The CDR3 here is CASRPGLAGGPVSYNEQFF. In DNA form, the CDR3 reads TGTGCCAGCAGACCTGGACTAGCGGGAGGGCCCGTCTCCTACAATGAGCAGTTCTTC.

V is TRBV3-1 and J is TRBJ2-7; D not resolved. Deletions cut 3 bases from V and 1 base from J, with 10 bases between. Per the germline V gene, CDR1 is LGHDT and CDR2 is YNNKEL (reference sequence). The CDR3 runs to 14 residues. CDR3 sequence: CASSQSTDSYEQYV. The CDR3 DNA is TGTGCCAGCAGCCAGAGTACGGATTCCTACGAGCAGTACGTC.

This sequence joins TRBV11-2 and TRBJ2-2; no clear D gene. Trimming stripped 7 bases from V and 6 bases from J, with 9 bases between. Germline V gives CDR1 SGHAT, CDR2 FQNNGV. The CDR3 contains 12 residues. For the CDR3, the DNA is TGTGCCAGCATCCCGGGTGCCGGGGAGCTGTTTTTT. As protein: CASIPGAGELFF. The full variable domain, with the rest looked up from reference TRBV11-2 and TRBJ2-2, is EAGVAQSPRYKIIEKRQSVAFWCNPISGHATLYWYQQILGQGPKLLIQFQNNGVVDDSQLPKDRFSAERLKGVDSTLKIQPAKLEDSAVYLCASIPGAGELFFGEGSRLTVL.

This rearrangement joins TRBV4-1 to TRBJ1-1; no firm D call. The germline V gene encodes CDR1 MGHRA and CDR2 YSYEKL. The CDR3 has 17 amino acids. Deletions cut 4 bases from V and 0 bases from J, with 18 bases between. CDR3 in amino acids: CASSRWTRTKMNTEAFF. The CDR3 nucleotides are TGCGCCAGCAGCCGGTGGACGCGGACGAAAATGAACACTGAAGCTTTCTTT.

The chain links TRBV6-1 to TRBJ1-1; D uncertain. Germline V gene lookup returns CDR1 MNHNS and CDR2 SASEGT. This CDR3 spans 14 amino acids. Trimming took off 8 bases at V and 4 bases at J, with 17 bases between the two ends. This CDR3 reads CASQSNGGGTEAFF. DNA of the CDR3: TGTGCCAGCCAGTCCAATGGAGGTGGCACTGAAGCTTTCTTT.

The CDR3 sequence: CASSSYRTGGADTQYF. The CDR3 DNA reads TGCGCCAGCAGCTCCTACCGGACAGGGGGCGCAGATACGCAGTATTTT. The V and J genes are TRBV5-1 and TRBJ2-3, with 11 nucleotides matching TRBD1. V lost 3 bases, J lost 4 bases, and 7 bases stayed unmatched. Germline CDR1 SGHRS, CDR2 YFSETQ. The CDR3 is 16 amino acids.

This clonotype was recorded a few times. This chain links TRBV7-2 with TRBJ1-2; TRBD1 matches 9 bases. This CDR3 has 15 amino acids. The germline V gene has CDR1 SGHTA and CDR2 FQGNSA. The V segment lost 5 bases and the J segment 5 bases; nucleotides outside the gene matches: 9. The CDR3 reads CASSPRGGQGYGYTF. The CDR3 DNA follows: TGTGCCAGCAGCCCCCGAGGCGGACAGGGGTATGGCTACACCTTC.

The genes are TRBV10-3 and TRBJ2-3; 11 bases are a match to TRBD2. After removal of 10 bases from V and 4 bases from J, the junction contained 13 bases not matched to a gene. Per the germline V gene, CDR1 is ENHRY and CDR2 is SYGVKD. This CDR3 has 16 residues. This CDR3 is CASENILAGDADTQYF. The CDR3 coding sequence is TGTGCCAGCGAGAATATACTAGCGGGAGATGCAGATACGCAGTATTTT.

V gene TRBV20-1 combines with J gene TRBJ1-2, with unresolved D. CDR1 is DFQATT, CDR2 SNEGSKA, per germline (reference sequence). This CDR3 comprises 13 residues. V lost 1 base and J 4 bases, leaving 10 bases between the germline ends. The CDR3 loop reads CSARVQAGYGYTF. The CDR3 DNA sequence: TGCAGTGCTAGAGTACAAGCAGGCTATGGCTACACCTTC.

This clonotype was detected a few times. The CDR3 DNA reads as TGCGCCAGCAGCCCGGGGGGCCAGGGGGCGTCCAAAGAGGGGGCCAACGTCCTGACTTTC. Protein sequence: CASSPGGQGASKEGANVLTF. The gene calls are TRBV5-1 and TRBJ2-6; possibly TRBD1 for D (8 bases). The germline V gene encodes CDR1 SGHRS and CDR2 YFSETQ. This CDR3 spans 20 amino acids. V lost 4 bases and J lost 4, with 27 bases in between. Full variable domain (rest looked up from reference TRBV5-1 and TRBJ2-6): KAGVTQTPRYLIKTRGQQVTLSCSPISGHRSVSWYQQTPGQGLQFLFEYFSETQRNKGNFPGRFSGRQFSNSRSEMNVSTLELGDSALYLCASSPGGQGASKEGANVLTFGAGSRLTVL.

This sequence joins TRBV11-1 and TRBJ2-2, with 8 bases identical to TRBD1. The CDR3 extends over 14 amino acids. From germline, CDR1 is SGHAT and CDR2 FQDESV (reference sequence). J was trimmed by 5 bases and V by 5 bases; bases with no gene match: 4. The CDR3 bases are TGTGCCAGCAGCGGGACAGGTCCTACCGGGGAGCTGTTTTTT. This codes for CASSGTGPTGELFF. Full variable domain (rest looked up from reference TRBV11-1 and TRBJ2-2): EAEVAQSPRYKITEKSQAVAFWCDPISGHATLYWYRQILGQGPELLVQFQDESVVDDSQLPKDRFSAERLKGVDSTLKIQPAELGDSAMYLCASSGTGPTGELFFGEGSRLTVL.

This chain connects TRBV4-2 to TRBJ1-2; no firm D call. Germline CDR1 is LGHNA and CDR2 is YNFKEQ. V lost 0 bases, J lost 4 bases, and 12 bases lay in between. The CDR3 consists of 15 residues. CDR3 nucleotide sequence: TGTGCCAGCAGCCAAGACACCGCCCCCGTCTATGGCTACACCTTC. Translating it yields CASSQDTAPVYGYTF.

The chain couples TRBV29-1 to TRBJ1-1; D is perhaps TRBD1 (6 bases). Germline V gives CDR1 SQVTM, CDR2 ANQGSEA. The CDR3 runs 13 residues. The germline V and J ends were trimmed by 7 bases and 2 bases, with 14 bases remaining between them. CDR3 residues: CSGGAGANTEAFF. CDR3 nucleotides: TGCAGCGGGGGGGCAGGGGCAAACACTGAAGCTTTCTTT.

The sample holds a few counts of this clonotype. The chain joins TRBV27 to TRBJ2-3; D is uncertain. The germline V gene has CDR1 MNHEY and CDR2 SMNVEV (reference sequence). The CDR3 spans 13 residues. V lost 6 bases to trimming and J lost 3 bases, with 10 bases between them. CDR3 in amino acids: CASRLLWTDTQYF. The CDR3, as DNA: TGTGCCAGCAGGTTGTTGTGGACAGATACGCAGTATTTT.

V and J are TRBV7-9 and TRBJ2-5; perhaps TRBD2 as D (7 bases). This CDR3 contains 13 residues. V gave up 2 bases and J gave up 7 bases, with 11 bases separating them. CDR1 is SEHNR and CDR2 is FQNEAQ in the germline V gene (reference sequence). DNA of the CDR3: TGTGCCAGCAGCTTACAGGGAGGGGGGACCCAGTACTTC. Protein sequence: CASSLQGGGTQYF.

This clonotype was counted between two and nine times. CDR3 in DNA: TGTGCCACCAGTGATCCTCGCGGGAGCGGCAATGAGCAGTTCTTC. It encodes CATSDPRGSGNEQFF. J is TRBJ2-1 and V is TRBV24-1; 7 bases align to TRBD2. Per germline, CDR1 KGHDR and CDR2 SFDVKD. Trimming took 3 bases from V and 6 from J; bases not matched to a gene: 7. The CDR3 loop spans 15 amino acids.

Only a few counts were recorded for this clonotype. The CDR3 loop is CASSLGGAGVNTEAFF. The CDR3 DNA sequence: TGCGCCAGCAGCTTGGGGGGGGCAGGGGTGAACACTGAAGCTTTCTTT. The chain is built from TRBV5-1 and TRBJ1-1; D may be TRBD1 (6 bases). Trimming shortened V by 0 bases and J by 0 bases, and 12 bases separated the two germline ends. Germline V CDR1 and CDR2: SGHRS, YFSETQ. The CDR3 totals 16 residues.

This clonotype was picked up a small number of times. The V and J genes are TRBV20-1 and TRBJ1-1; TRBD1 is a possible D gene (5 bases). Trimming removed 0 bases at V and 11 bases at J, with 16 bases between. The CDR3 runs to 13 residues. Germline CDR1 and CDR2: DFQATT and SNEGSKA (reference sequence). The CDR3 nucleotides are TGCAGTGCTAGAGATTGGGGCAGCCCGGCGGCTTTCTTT. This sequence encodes CSARDWGSPAAFF.

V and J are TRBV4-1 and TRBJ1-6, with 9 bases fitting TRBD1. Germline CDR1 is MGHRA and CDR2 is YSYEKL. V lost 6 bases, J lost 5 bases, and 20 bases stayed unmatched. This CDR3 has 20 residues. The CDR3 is CASSLTPGTGLRRNNSPLHF. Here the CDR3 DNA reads TGCGCCAGCAGTCTCACCCCCGGGACAGGGTTGAGGCGGAATAATTCACCCCTCCACTTT.

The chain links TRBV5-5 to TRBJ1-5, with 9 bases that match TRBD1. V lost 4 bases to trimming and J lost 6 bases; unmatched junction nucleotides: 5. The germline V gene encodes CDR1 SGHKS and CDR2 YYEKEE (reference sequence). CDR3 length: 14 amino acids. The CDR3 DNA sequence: TGTGCCAGCAGCACCGGGACAGGGTTTCAGCCCCAGCATTTT. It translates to CASSTGTGFQPQHF.

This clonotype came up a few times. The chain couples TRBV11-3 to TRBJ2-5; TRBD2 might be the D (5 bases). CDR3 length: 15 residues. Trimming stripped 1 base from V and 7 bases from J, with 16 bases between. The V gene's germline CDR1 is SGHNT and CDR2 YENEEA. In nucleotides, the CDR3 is TGTGCCAGCAGCTTAGTGGGTGGCCCTGAGGGGACCCAGTACTTC. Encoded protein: CASSLVGGPEGTQYF.

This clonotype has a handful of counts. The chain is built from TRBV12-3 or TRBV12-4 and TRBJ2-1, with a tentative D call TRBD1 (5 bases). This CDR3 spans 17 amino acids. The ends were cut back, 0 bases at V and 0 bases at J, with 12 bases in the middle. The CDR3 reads CASSLAGLLSSYNEQFF. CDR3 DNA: TGTGCCAGCAGTTTAGCGGGGCTATTAAGCTCCTACAATGAGCAGTTCTTC.

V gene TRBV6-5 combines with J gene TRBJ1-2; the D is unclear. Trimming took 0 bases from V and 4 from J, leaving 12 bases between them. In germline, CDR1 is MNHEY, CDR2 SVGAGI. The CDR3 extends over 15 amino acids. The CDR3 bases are TGTGCCAGCAGTTACTCGCGCCAACCCGCCTATGGCTACACCTTC. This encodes CASSYSRQPAYGYTF.

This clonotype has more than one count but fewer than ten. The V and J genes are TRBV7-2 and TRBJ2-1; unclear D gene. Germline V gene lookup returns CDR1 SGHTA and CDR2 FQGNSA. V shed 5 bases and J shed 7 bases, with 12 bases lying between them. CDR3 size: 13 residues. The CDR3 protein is CASSPLRRNEQFF. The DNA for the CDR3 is TGTGCCAGCAGCCCTCTTCGGCGGAATGAGCAGTTCTTC.